The present entry profiles one T cell receptor beta chain with its context. Its specificity is unknown. Possible read error: a much larger clone is one base away. TCRdb re-analysed the reads in MiXCR, keeping a single row per CDR3 protein. The sample carries hundreds of thousands of distinct CDR3 sequences, around 30% recorded once. The CDR3 totals 16 residues. After removal of 1 base from V and 4 bases from J, the junction contained 7 bases not matched to a gene. Germline V gene data show CDR1 as SGHTA and CDR2 as FQGNSA. The data are from a study of T cell repertoires in cytomegalovirus infection. Whole-study context: Use of recently identified HLA-C-restricted and well-studied HLA-B-restricted CMV epitopes was part of the study. Through public TCR beta signatures, both CMV infection and matching HLA type were indicated.

Study-level findings and limits: Summed public TCR beta family frequency identified CMV carriers bearing the relevant HLA.

The genes are TRBV7-2 and TRBJ2-5; 9 bases match TRBD1. This TCR was sampled from a human donor in good health (CMV status not recorded). Some clones in this sample may be carry-over from other donors' samples. The starting material was cultured CD8+ T cells from PBMCs, obtained from culture after CMV antigen stimulation. The CDR3 nucleotides read TGTGCCAGCAGCTTAGTGAGGGGGACAGGGCGAGAGACCCAGTACTTC. Translation gives CASSLVRGTGRETQYF.